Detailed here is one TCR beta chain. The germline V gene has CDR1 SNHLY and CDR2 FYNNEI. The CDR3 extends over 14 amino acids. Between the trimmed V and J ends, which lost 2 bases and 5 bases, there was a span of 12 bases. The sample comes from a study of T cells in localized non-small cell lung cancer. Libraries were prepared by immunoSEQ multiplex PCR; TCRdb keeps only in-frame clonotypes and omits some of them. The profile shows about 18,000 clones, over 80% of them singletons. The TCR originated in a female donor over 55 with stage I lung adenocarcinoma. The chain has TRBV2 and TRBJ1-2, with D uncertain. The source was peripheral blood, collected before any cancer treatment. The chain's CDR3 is CASSEFLWQYGYTF. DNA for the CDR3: TGTGCCAGCAGTGAATTCCTTTGGCAGTATGGCTACACCTTC. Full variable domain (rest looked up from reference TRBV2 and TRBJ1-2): EPEVTQTPSHQVTQMGQEVILRCVPISNHLYFYWYRQILGQKVEFLVSFYNNEISEKSEIFDDQFSVERPDGSNFTLKIRSTKLEDSAMYFCASSEFLWQYGYTFGSGTRLTVV.